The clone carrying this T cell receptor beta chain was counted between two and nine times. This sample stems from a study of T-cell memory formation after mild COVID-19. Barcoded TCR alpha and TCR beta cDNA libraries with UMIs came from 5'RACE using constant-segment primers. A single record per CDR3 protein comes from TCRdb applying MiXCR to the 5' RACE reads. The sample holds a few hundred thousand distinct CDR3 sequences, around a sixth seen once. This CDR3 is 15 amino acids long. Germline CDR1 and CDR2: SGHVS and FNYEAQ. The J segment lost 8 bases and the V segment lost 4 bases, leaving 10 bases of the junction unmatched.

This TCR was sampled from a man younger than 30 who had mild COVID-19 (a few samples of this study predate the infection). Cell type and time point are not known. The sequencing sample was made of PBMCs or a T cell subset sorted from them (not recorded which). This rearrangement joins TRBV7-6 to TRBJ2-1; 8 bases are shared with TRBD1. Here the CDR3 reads CASSSGQGRPHEQFF. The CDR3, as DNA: TGTGCCAGCAGCTCTGGACAGGGACGTCCGCATGAGCAGTTCTTC.